The clone carrying this T cell receptor (beta chain) was picked up one time. Its specificity is unknown. Nominal health characterized the donors when sampled, though unrecorded immune exposures were likely. The data belong to a study of cytomegalovirus exposure and HLA in healthy donors. Study-level results: Many donors carried some public TCRs, although rarity characterized most TCR sequences. More than 15,000 TCR beta sequences were associated with HLA alleles at 0.05 false discovery rate in a later analysis.

The germline gives CDR1 LNHDA, CDR2 SQIVND (reference sequence). J gave up 3 bases and V 6 bases, and 10 bases lay outside the gene matches. The CDR3 covers 16 residues. The PCR contained 60 Vbeta and 13 Jbeta primers. Measured with immunoSEQ multiplex PCR; TCRdb has only the in-frame clones, and not every one. Of approximately 110,000 clones detected, 74% appear once; the ten largest clones hold over 3.5%. This sequence was found in a woman aged 50 to 65 in good health and CMV-seropositive. The genes are TRBV19 and TRBJ1-4, with 7 bases identical to TRBD1. The sample was PBMCs. CDR3 residues: CASSPLTGFSNEKLFF. The DNA for the CDR3 is TGTGCCAGTAGCCCCCTGACAGGGTTCTCTAATGAAAAACTGTTTTTT.